A selection of T cell receptor beta chains follows, all from one sample in a study of blood T cell repertoires in COVID-19. Assay used: immunoSEQ multiplex PCR; TCRdb lists only in-frame clones, some missing. This sample carries around 160,000 clones, 88% of them seen once, and the ten largest clones take more than 1%. The sequencing sample was made of PBMCs or T cells enriched from blood (not recorded which). All receptors come from a woman aged 25 to 45 with acute COVID-19. CDR3s include the opening cysteine and the closing phenylalanine or tryptophan. Fields, in order: CDR3 protein, CDR3 DNA, J gene, clone size, V gene, D gene. The D gene is left open where the match is weak. Not every row has a clone size; where given, it reads once, few, many or a size class.

CASSLAGGRPYNEQFF	TGTGCCAGCAGCTTAGCGGGCGGGAGACCCTACAATGAGCAGTTCTTC	TRBJ2-1	.	TRBV7-9	TRBD2
CASSQDFGSGSADTQYF	TGCGCCAGCAGCCAAGATTTCGGTAGCGGGAGCGCAGATACGCAGTATTTT	TRBJ2-3	.	TRBV4-3	TRBD2
CASSQAPQGATNEKLFF	TGCGCCAGCAGCCAAGCTCCACAGGGGGCAACTAATGAAAAACTGTTTTTT	TRBJ1-4	.	TRBV4-1	TRBD1
CATEKGQGAYIGYGYTF	TGTGCCACGGAAAAGGGACAGGGGGCCTATATTGGCTATGGCTACACCTTC	TRBJ1-2	.	TRBV10-3	TRBD1
CAWSPGTSGKTTDTQYF	TGTGCCTGGAGTCCCGGGACTAGCGGGAAAACAACAGATACGCAGTATTTT	TRBJ2-3	.	TRBV30	TRBD2
CASSLLQAGEKLFF	TGTGCCAGTAGTCTTCTGCAGGCCGGAGAAAAACTGTTTTTT	TRBJ1-4	.	TRBV19	.
CASSLGRGGGTDTQYF	TGTGCCAGCAGCTTAGGGCGTGGAGGGGGCACAGATACGCAGTATTTT	TRBJ2-3	.	TRBV11-3	.
CASSSSLGLGFNEQFF	TGTGCCAGCAGTTCATCATTGGGACTAGGGTTCAATGAGCAGTTCTTC	TRBJ2-1	.	TRBV7-2	TRBD2
CAISEGASNQPQHF	TGTGCCATCAGTGAGGGGGCGAGCAATCAGCCCCAGCATTTT	TRBJ1-5	.	TRBV10-3	.
CASSLSMNTEAFF	TGTGCCAGCAGCTTGTCAATGAACACTGAAGCTTTCTTT	TRBJ1-1	.	TRBV5-4	.
CASSGGLAGGITDTQYF	TGCGCCAGCAGCGGGGGACTAGCGGGAGGTATCACAGATACGCAGTATTTT	TRBJ2-3	.	TRBV5-1	TRBD2
CASSQEGTGDHQPQHF	TGCGCCAGCAGCCAAGAGGGGACAGGGGACCATCAGCCCCAGCATTTT	TRBJ1-5	.	TRBV4-1	TRBD1
CASSNSGGSYNEQFF	TGTGCCAGCAGTAATAGCGGGGGCTCCTACAATGAGCAGTTCTTC	TRBJ2-1	.	TRBV28	TRBD2
CASSSVKGGMRNQPQHF	TGTGCCAGCAGCTCAGTTAAGGGAGGGATGCGCAATCAGCCCCAGCATTTT	TRBJ1-5	.	TRBV7-3	.
CASSRSGLGGGNEQFF	TGTGCCAGCAGCCGGTCGGGACTAGGGGGCGGGAATGAGCAGTTCTTC	TRBJ2-1	.	TRBV5-4	.
CASSPSGTSYNEQFF	TGTGCCAGCAGTCCCAGCGGGACCTCCTACAATGAGCAGTTCTTC	TRBJ2-1	.	TRBV2	TRBD2
CASSSGRAAGALPQETQYF	TGTGCCAGCAGCTCGGGGCGAGCAGCGGGGGCTCTACCCCAAGAGACCCAGTACTTC	TRBJ2-5	.	TRBV5-4	TRBD2
CASSPGTGLYGYTF	TGTGCCAGCAGCCCCGGGACAGGCCTATATGGCTACACCTTC	TRBJ1-2	.	TRBV7-3	TRBD1
CASSLGGLAGGDEQFF	TGTGCCAGCAGCTTAGGGGGACTAGCGGGAGGAGATGAGCAGTTCTTC	TRBJ2-1	once	TRBV7-6	TRBD2
CASSLIGTDGETQYF	TGTGCCAGCAGCTTAATTGGTACAGACGGTGAGACCCAGTACTTC	TRBJ2-5	.	TRBV7-3	.
CASRNLQGNEQFF	TGTGCCAGTAGAAACCTACAGGGGAATGAGCAGTTCTTC	TRBJ2-1	once	TRBV19	TRBD1
CASSSTGFSYEQYF	TGTGCCAGCAGTTCAACAGGGTTCTCCTACGAGCAGTACTTC	TRBJ2-7	.	TRBV28	.
CASSLGLAEETQYF	TGTGCCAGCAGCTTAGGGCTAGCGGAAGAGACCCAGTACTTC	TRBJ2-5	.	TRBV7-8	TRBD2
CASSLDGTGGEATEAFF	TGCGCCAGCAGCTTGGATGGGACAGGGGGCGAGGCCACTGAAGCTTTCTTT	TRBJ1-1	once	TRBV5-1	TRBD1
CASSLTGTSGMHTQYF	TGTGCCAGCAGCTTAACAGGGACTAGCGGGATGCATACGCAGTATTTT	TRBJ2-3	.	TRBV7-3	TRBD2
CASSSSGSRGDTQYF	TGTGCCAGCAGCTCTAGCGGGAGTAGGGGAGATACGCAGTATTTT	TRBJ2-3	.	TRBV7-6	TRBD2
CATRSSLGDNEQFF	TGTGCCACCAGGTCCTCTCTCGGGGACAATGAGCAGTTCTTC	TRBJ2-1	.	TRBV24-1	.
CASRAEGHAGTEAFF	TGTGCCAGCAGGGCAGAGGGTCATGCGGGCACTGAAGCTTTCTTT	TRBJ1-1	.	TRBV2	.
CASSWGTSGNEQYF	TGTGCCAGCAGCTGGGGGACTAGCGGGAACGAGCAGTACTTC	TRBJ2-7	.	TRBV11-1	TRBD2
CASSQQGAEAFF	TGCGCCAGCAGCCAGCAGGGGGCTGAAGCTTTCTTT	TRBJ1-1	.	TRBV4-3	TRBD1
CASSQRPGRVGGFAGELFF	TGTGCCAGCAGCCAACGCCCTGGGAGGGTAGGCGGATTCGCCGGGGAGCTGTTTTTT	TRBJ2-2	few	TRBV3-1/TRBV3-2	TRBD2
CASSYRLGEPQHF	TGTGCCAGCAGTTACCGCTTGGGAGAGCCCCAGCATTTT	TRBJ1-5	few	TRBV6-5	.
CASRPPGLAANEQFF	TGTGCCAGCCGACCCCCGGGACTAGCGGCCAATGAGCAGTTCTTC	TRBJ2-1	.	TRBV2	TRBD2
CASSQRGQGAGEQYF	TGCGCCAGCAGCCAACGTGGACAGGGGGCGGGCGAGCAGTACTTC	TRBJ2-7	.	TRBV4-1	TRBD1
CASSRPGQEIHF	TGTGCCAGCTCCCGGCCGGGACAGGAAATCCACTTT	TRBJ1-6	.	TRBV18	TRBD1
CSAAGMPMGGYTF	TGCAGCGCTGCGGGAATGCCCATGGGGGGCTACACCTTC	TRBJ1-2	.	TRBV29-1	.
CASSVGTEYTGELFF	TGTGCCAGCAGCGTAGGGACAGAATACACCGGGGAGCTGTTTTTT	TRBJ2-2	.	TRBV9	.
CASSLAQYSNQPQHF	TGTGCCAGCAGCTTAGCACAGTATAGCAATCAGCCCCAGCATTTT	TRBJ1-5	.	TRBV7-2	.
CASSIPQSPGEKLFF	TGTGCCAGCAGTATACCACAGAGCCCCGGCGAAAAACTGTTTTTT	TRBJ1-4	.	TRBV28	.
CASSNRWGPETQYF	TGTGCCAGCAGCAATCGGTGGGGGCCAGAGACCCAGTACTTC	TRBJ2-5	.	TRBV7-2	.
CASSSLRADTQYF	TGTGCCAGCAGTTCGTTGCGGGCAGATACGCAGTATTTT	TRBJ2-3	.	TRBV27	.
CASSSWERETQYF	TGTGCCAGCAGCTCCTGGGAGAGGGAGACCCAGTACTTC	TRBJ2-5	.	TRBV7-9	.
CASSLVAGETQYF	TGTGCCAGCAGCTTAGTAGCGGGAGAGACCCAGTACTTC	TRBJ2-5	few	TRBV11-2	TRBD2
CASSQVHRGGVDEQYF	TGCGCCAGCAGCCAAGTCCACAGGGGGGGAGTGGACGAGCAGTACTTC	TRBJ2-7	.	TRBV4-3	.
CASSLRTAGNSPLHF	TGCGCCAGCAGCTTGCGGACAGCTGGAAATTCACCCCTCCACTTT	TRBJ1-6	few	TRBV5-1	.
CASSFSGRAAETQYF	TGTGCCAGCAGCTTCAGCGGGAGGGCGGCAGAGACCCAGTACTTC	TRBJ2-5	.	TRBV7-2	TRBD2
CASSLDAGAGELFF	TGTGCCAGCAGCTTAGATGCAGGGGCCGGGGAGCTGTTTTTT	TRBJ2-2	.	TRBV7-2	.
CASSLVPGGEVGNTIYF	TGTGCCAGCAGCTTAGTCCCAGGGGGAGAGGTTGGAAACACCATATATTTT	TRBJ1-3	once	TRBV7-8	TRBD1
CASSTIGEVSYEQYF	TGTGCCAGCAGTACGATAGGAGAGGTCTCCTACGAGCAGTACTTC	TRBJ2-7	.	TRBV6-2/TRBV6-3	.
CASSRDRGNEKLFF	TGTGCCAGCAGTCGGGACAGGGGGAATGAAAAACTGTTTTTT	TRBJ1-4	.	TRBV28	TRBD1